What follows is one T cell receptor beta chain and its context. This clonotype came up once. Its antigen has not been determined. A much larger clone differs from this one at a single base, so this may be a read error. Receptors were amplified or captured by 5' RACE. The data were produced on an Illumina HiSeq 2500. A second PCR of about 7 to 12 cycles was run with a J-beta primer mix and a sample-barcoded 5' primer. Each TCR beta cDNA molecule received a unique molecular identifier from a template-switch 5' adaptor carrying 12 random nucleotides. Each sample yielded at least 3 million CDR3-containing paired-end reads. First-strand cDNA was synthesized from all RNA with the Mint cDNA synthesis kit, primed by a TRBC-specific oligonucleotide. After uracil-DNA glycosylase treatment, a first 18-cycle PCR used universal primers M1SS and BC2_uni_R on all cDNA. The authors processed their data as follows. Each sample was normalized by randomly selecting 1 million high-quality reads, each carrying a distinct molecular identifier. Instead of being binned into consensus sequences, reads with shared molecular identifiers were discarded. CDR3 identification, clonotype clustering and error correction used MiTCR with a Q25 quality threshold and the strictest error-elimination algorithm. A nonparametric unseen species model with Euler transformation was used to estimate a lower bound on total TCR beta diversity. TCRdb took the public reads, trimmed them with fastp at Q25, ran MiXCR for clone calling and kept in-frame beta chains. Under each unique CDR3 protein, matching rows form one entry showing the most common genes and DNA. These V and J calls originate from TCRdb's pipeline instead of the authors' own analysis. This sample comprises some 1.5 million distinct CDR3 sequences, 28% of them detected only once. The ten largest clones add up to 7.7% of the sample.

The CDR1 and CDR2 encoded by the germline V gene (reference sequence) are LNHNV and YYDKDF. Spanning cysteine to phenylalanine, the CDR3 consists of 10 amino acids. Only the CDR3 portion is preserved as DNA: 30 bases, with reading frame beginning at the first base. This sample stems from a study of blood T cells in healthy people across ages (dated by TCRdb to between 2015 and 2016). About the investigation overall: In model experiments, template switching captured about one uniquely barcoded TCR beta cDNA molecule for every two T cells. The study measured age-related changes in TCR beta repertoire diversity using deep sequencing normalized with unique cDNA molecular identifiers. The donors were divided into four age groups: young (average roughly 17 years), middle-aged (approximately 41), aged (about 60) and long-lived (nearly 85). To avoid experimental bias, donors of different ages were spread randomly across the sequencing lanes. Using the same blood draw, the study looked at two additional independent replicas of 1 million unique cDNA reads for two donors, one aged 18 to 29 and the other aged 80 or older. Findings and caveats that apply to the study as a whole: Estimates of total diversity based on one million sequenced T cells were regarded as lower bounds and as underestimates. As age increased, observed TCR beta diversity per million T cells dropped in a roughly linear way, and a significant reduction was already evident by age about 40. The percentage of naive T cells measured by flow cytometry correlated strongly with observed TCR beta diversity. Donor CMV infection status was unknown, potentially confounding age-related changes in expanded clonotypes. The long-lived group showed more naive CD4+ T cells, fewer expanded clones and increased TCR diversity than the aged group, suggesting age selection. Since profiling was done on bulk unsorted PBMCs, naive and antigen-experienced compartments could not be conclusively compared.

Donors were 39 systemically healthy Caucasian individuals from Russia aged about 6 to 100 years. Each donor gave ten milliliters of peripheral blood, collected into EDTA-treated Vacutainer tubes. Ficoll-Paque density-gradient centrifugation was used to isolate PBMCs, with at least 7 million per sample. Total RNA was extracted from PBMCs with Trizol reagent, with at least 5 micrograms obtained per sample. For every donor, flow cytometry on a PBMC aliquot measured the percentage of naive CD45RAhigh/CD27high T cells. This TCR came from a woman between 25 and 40 years old in good health. Here the chain combines TRBV15 and TRBJ2-1; no confident D gene assignment can be made. Input material: blood. This receptor carries the CDR3 CATGSNGQFF. The DNA is as follows: TGTGCCACCGGTAGCAATGGGCAGTTCTTC.